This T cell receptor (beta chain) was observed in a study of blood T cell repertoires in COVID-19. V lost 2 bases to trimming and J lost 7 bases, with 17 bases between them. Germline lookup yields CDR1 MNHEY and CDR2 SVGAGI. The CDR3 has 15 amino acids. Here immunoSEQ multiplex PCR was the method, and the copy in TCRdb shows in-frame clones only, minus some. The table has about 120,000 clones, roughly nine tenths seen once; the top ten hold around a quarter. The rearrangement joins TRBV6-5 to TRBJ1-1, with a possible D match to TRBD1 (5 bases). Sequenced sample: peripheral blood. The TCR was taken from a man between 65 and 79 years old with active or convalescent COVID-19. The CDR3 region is CASSYPSRAGNEAFF. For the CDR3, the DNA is TGTGCCAGCAGTTACCCATCTAGGGCAGGGAATGAAGCTTTCTTT.